This T cell receptor beta chain was sequenced for a study of blood T cell repertoires in COVID-19 (dated by TCRdb to about 2020). Describing the broader study: The collaborator samples originated in the United States, Italy and Spain and spanned the acute and convalescent phases of COVID-19. The prospective study material was composed of cDNA or gDNA derived from T cells, B-cell-depleted T cells, or PBMCs. Deeply sampled blood TCRbeta repertoires from subjects exposed to, actively infected with, or recovered from COVID-19 were included in the dataset. A freely available public database, intended as a resource for researchers studying the immune response to SARS-CoV-2, is where the repertoires were released. The samples were drawn from the first 160 participants of the ongoing ImmuneRACE study and from over a thousand subjects provided by 6 global collaborators. Nearly every sample came with metadata listing a de-identified subject ID, COVID-19 status, age in years and sex. HLA class I and class II types, where available, came from metadata supplied by the sample provider rather than from assay-based typing.

The collaborating institutions used their own protocols to collect whole blood in K2EDTA tubes. For TCRbeta analysis, collaborator samples were shipped as frozen whole blood, as isolated PBMCs, or as DNA extracted from either sample type. This clone showed up just once. Its antigen is still unknown. Base qualities are missing; no much larger clone stands one base away. Results the study describes overall, beyond this receptor: Clinical and demographic metadata were provided uncurated, with the amount varying by source and participant.

The immunoSEQ Assay, a bias-controlled multiplex PCR, was used to amplify TCRbeta CDR3 regions from genomic DNA. Per the authors' processing: The number of nucleated cells in each sample was estimated from the amplification of reference gene primers within the assay. To quantify the absolute abundance of each unique TCRbeta CDR3 rearrangement, sequence reads were collapsed and filtered. For each sample, productive Simpson clonality was calculated as the square root of Simpson's diversity index across productive rearrangements. Sourced from immuneACCESS, this table was stored by TCRdb with only in-frame sequences that have V and J called. A share of the clones is absent; for the studies checked, an unresolved V gene accounts for under half, and the remainder has no known explanation. Clonal size and the V and J genes are those of that table, whereas D and trimming came from the DNA. The sample table records around 200,000 clones; approximately 83% of these occur just once. Together, the top ten hold about 2.7% of the sample.

The sequenced sample consisted of peripheral blood. This TCR was recovered from a woman aged 40 to 50 with active or convalescent COVID-19.

The nucleotide sequence is given as TGTGCCACCAGCAGAGGACTAGCAGGAATATACAATGAGCAGTTCTTC. Translated, it reads CATSRGLAGIYNEQFF. The chain was built from TRBV15 and TRBJ2-1; 7 central bases correspond to TRBD2. Ends trimmed: V by 1 base, J by 4 bases; bases unmatched to a gene: 7. Via the germline V gene (reference sequence), CDR1 is LNHNV and CDR2 YYDKDF. Its CDR3 holds 16 amino acids, cysteine through phenylalanine. Only the CDR3 region is kept as DNA, spanning 48 bases read in frame from base 1.